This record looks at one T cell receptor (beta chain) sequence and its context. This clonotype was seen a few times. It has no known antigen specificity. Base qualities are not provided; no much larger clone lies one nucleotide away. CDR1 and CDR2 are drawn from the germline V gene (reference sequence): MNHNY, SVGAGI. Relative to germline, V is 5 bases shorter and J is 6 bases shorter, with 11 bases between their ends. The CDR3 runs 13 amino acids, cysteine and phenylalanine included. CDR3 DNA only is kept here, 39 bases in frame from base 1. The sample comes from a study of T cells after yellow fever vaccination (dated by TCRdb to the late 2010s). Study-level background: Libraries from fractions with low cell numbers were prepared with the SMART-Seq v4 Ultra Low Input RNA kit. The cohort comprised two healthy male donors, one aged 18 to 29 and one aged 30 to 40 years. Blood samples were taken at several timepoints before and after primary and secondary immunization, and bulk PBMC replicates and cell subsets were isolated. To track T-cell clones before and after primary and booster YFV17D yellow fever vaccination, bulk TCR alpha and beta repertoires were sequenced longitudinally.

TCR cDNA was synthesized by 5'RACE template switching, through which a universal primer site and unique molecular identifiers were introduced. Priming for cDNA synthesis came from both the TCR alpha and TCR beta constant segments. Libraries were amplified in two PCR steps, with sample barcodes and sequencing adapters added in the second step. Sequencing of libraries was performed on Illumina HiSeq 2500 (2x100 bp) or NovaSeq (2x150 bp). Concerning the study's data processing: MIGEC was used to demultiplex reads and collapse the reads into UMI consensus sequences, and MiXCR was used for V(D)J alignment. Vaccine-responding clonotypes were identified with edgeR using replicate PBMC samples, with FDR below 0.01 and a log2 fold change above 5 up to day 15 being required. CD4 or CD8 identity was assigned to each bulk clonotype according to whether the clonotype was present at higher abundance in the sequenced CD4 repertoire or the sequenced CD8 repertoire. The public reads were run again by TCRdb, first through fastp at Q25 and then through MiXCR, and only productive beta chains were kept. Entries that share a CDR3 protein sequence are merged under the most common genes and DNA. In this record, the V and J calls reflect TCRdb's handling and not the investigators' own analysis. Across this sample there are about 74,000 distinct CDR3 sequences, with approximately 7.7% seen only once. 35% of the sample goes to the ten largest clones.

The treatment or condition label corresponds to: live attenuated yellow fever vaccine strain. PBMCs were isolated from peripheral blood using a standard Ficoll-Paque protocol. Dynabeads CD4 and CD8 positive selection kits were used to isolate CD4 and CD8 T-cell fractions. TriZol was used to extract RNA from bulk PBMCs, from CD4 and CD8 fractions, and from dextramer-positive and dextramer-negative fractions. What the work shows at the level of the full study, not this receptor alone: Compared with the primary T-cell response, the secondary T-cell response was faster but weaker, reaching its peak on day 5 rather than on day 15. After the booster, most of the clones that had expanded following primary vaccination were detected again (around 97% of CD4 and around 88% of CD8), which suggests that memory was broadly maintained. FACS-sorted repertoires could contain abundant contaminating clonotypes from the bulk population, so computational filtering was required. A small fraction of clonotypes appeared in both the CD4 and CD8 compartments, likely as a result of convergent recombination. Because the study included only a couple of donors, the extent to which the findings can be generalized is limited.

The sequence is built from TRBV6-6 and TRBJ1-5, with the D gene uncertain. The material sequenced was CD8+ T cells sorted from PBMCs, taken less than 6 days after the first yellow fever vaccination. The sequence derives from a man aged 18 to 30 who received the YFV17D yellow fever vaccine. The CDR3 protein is CASSHSRTQPQHF. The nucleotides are TGTGCCAGCAGTCACAGTAGGACTCAGCCCCAGCATTTT.